This T cell receptor beta chain was captured in a study of neurological immune-mediated disorders. The sorted-subset TCR libraries were prepared using about 960,000 CD4+ or CD8+ T cells as the starting material. This clonotype was counted at least ten times. The germline CDR1 and CDR2 sequences are SQVTM and ANQGSEA. This CDR3 has 15 amino acids. With V trimmed by 2 bases and J by 3 bases, 10 bases remained unmatched. 5'RACE generated cDNA with 10-nucleotide random UMIs. TCRdb re-called the 5' RACE reads with MiXCR, one entry per CDR3 protein. The sample lists roughly 18,000 distinct CDR3 sequences; approximately 15% were seen once.

Specimen: CD4+ T cells from blood. The sequence was obtained from a woman aged 60-70 years with HTLV-1-associated myelopathy (HAM/TSP). The rearrangement links TRBV29-1 to TRBJ2-7, with TRBD1 matching over 7 bases. The CDR3 is CSVETSRGSYYEQYF. Here the CDR3 DNA reads TGCAGCGTTGAAACTTCCAGGGGGTCTTACTACGAGCAGTACTTC.